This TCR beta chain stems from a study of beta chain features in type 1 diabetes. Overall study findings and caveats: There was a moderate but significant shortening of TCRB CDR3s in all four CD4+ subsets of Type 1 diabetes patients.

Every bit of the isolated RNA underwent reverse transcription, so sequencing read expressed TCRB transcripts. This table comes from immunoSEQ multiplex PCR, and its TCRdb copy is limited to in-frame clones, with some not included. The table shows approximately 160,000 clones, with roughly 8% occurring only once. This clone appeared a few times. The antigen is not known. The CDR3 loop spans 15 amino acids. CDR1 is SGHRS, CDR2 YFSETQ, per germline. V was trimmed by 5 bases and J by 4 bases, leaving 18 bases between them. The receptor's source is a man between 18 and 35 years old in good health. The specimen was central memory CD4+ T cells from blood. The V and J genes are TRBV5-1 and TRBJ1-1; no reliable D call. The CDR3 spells CASSSDVGSGTEAFF. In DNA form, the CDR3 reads TGCGCCAGCAGTTCGGATGTAGGATCAGGCACTGAAGCTTTCTTT.